The 29 T cell receptor beta chains given below trace back to one sample, sequenced in a study of T cell changes during pregnancy in multiple sclerosis. The protocol was immunoSEQ multiplex PCR, while the TCRdb copy is restricted to in-frame clones and leaves out a portion. The sample consists of around 19,000 clones, about 88% of them appearing once. This sample comprised CD8+ T cells from peripheral blood mononuclear cells, obtained after pregnancy. All receptors derive from a female donor in good health, enrolled as a control in a pregnancy study.

The V and J genes are TRBV13 and TRBJ2-1, with 9 bases aligning to TRBD2. Germline CDR1 is PRHDT and CDR2 is FYEKMQ (reference sequence). CDR3 length: 15 amino acids. Germline trimming cut 0 bases from V and 10 bases from J; bases unmatched to any gene: 7. As DNA, the CDR3 is TGTGCCAGCAGCTTAGGGGGGTTAGCGGGAGACGAGCAGTTCTTC. Protein product: CASSLGGLAGDEQFF.

Only a few counts were recorded for this clone. J is TRBJ1-5 and V is TRBV28; D remains ambiguous. V lost 6 bases to trimming and J lost 4 bases, with 10 bases between them. This CDR3 spans 13 amino acids. The germline V gene encodes CDR1 MDHEN and CDR2 SYDVKM. The CDR3 protein is CASSPLDNQPQHF. The CDR3 region has the DNA TGTGCCAGCAGCCCACTTGATAATCAGCCCCAGCATTTT.

The V call is TRBV5-6, the J call TRBJ2-3; a possible D gene is TRBD2 (5 bases). This CDR3 region has 16 residues. The V end lost 3 bases, the J end lost 1 base, and 15 bases lay between the germline ends. Per the germline V gene, CDR1 is SGHDT and CDR2 is YYEEEE. CDR3 bases: TGTGCCAGCAGCTCAACTAGTGATTGGGGCACAGATACGCAGTATTTT. It translates to CASSSTSDWGTDTQYF.

This chain links TRBV5-1 with TRBJ1-2, with 8 bases aligning to TRBD1. Germline assignment: CDR1 SGHRS and CDR2 YFSETQ. The CDR3 has 16 residues. V lost 5 bases and J lost 1; bases outside the gene matches: 10. The CDR3 nucleotides read TGCGCCAGCAGTTTAGAGCCGGGACAGGTTAACTATGGCTACACCTTC. Translation: CASSLEPGQVNYGYTF.

This clone was recorded only once. This CDR3 is CASSQDASGRANEQFF. CDR3 coding DNA: TGCGCCAGCAGCCAAGACGCTAGCGGGAGGGCCAATGAGCAGTTCTTC. This chain uses TRBV4-1 with TRBJ2-1, with 12 bases that match TRBD2. The V segment lost 0 bases and the J segment 6 bases; nucleotides outside the gene matches: 3. The CDR3 is 16 residues long. Looked up from germline, CDR1 is MGHRA and CDR2 is YSYEKL.

The chain has TRBV7-6 and TRBJ2-1, with D possibly matching TRBD2 (6 bases). With 5 bases removed from V and 1 base from J, the gap between germline ends came to 18 bases. This CDR3 spans 17 amino acids. Germline-derived CDR1 and CDR2 are SGHVS and FNYEAQ. The CDR3 coding sequence is TGTGCCAGCAGCCCTGGACCGGGACTCGAATCCTACAATGAGCAGTTCTTC. Residues: CASSPGPGLESYNEQFF. Drawing the rest from reference TRBV7-6 and TRBJ2-1, the complete variable domain is GAGVSQSPRYKVTKRGQDVALRCDPISGHVSLYWYRQALGQGPEFLTYFNYEAQQDKSGLPNDRFSAERPEGSISTLTIQRTEQRDSAMYRCASSPGPGLESYNEQFFGPGTRLTVL.

The chain links TRBV7-9 to TRBJ2-1; 13 positions match TRBD2. Germline V gene sequence: CDR1 SEHNR, CDR2 FQNEAQ (reference sequence). The CDR3 is 16 amino acids. V was pared by 4 bases and J by 7 bases, with 7 bases of the junction left unmatched. The CDR3, as DNA: TGTGCCAGCAGCTATGGACTAGCGGGAGCAAGGAATGAGCAGTTCTTC. Translating gives CASSYGLAGARNEQFF.

The V call is TRBV5-5, the J call TRBJ2-4; tentative D call: TRBD2 (5 bases). Germline values: CDR1 SGHKS, CDR2 YYEKEE (reference sequence). The CDR3 extends over 11 amino acids. Trimming removed 4 bases at V and 14 bases at J, with 13 bases between. CDR3 sequence (DNA): TGTGCCAGCAGCCGGGAAAAGGGAGAGTACTTC. Protein product: CASSREKGEYF. The whole variable domain, remainder taken from reference TRBV5-5 and TRBJ2-4, is DAGVTQSPTHLIKTRGQQVTLRCSPISGHKSVSWYQQVLGQGPQFIFQYYEKEERGRGNFPDRFSARQFPNYSSELNVNALLLGDSALYLCASSREKGEYFGAGTRLSVL.

Only one count was recorded for this clone. This chain uses TRBV2 with TRBJ2-7, with 7 bases matching TRBD1. Looked up from germline, CDR1 is SNHLY and CDR2 is FYNNEI. CDR3 length equals 13 residues. Trimming cost V 1 base and J 5 bases; bases outside gene matches: 2. The CDR3 bases are TGTGCCAGCAGTGAAGGTCAGGGGGACGAGCAGTACTTC. This codes for CASSEGQGDEQYF.

This clone occurred once. The chain employs TRBV7-9 and TRBJ1-5, with D perhaps matching TRBD1 (6 bases). Germline assignment: CDR1 SEHNR and CDR2 FQNEAQ (reference sequence). The CDR3 is made up of 13 amino acids. V was trimmed by 1 base and J by 11 bases, leaving 12 bases between them. CDR3 in amino acids: CASSLVGEGAQHF. Written as DNA, the CDR3 is TGTGCCAGCAGCTTAGTTGGTGAGGGGGCCCAGCATTTT.

This chain connects TRBV2 to TRBJ1-1, with D tentatively TRBD1 (5 bases). Trimming removed 5 bases from V and 6 bases from J, with 13 bases in between. CDR3 size: 13 residues. Per the germline V gene, CDR1 is SNHLY and CDR2 is FYNNEI. In DNA form, the CDR3 reads TGTGCCAGCAGTTCTCGGGGGATCGCTGAAGCTTTCTTT. Its translation: CASSSRGIAEAFF.

This rearrangement joins TRBV29-1 to TRBJ2-1; 8 bases map to TRBD2. This CDR3 has 13 residues. Germline V CDR1 and CDR2: SQVTM, ANQGSEA. V shed 8 bases and J 10 bases; nucleotides not matched to a gene: 13. The DNA of the CDR3 is TGCAGCCTGGTGGAAGCGGGAGTAAGGGAGCAGTTCTTC. Residues: CSLVEAGVREQFF.

The chain recombines TRBV15 with TRBJ2-4; 7 nucleotides agree with TRBD2. This CDR3 contains 16 residues. The J segment lost 9 bases and the V segment lost 0 bases, leaving 11 bases of the junction unmatched. Germline V CDR1 and CDR2: LNHNV, YYDKDF (reference sequence). CDR3 sequence reads: CATSRDGGSGVGIQYF. The DNA of the CDR3 is TGTGCCACCAGCAGAGATGGCGGGAGCGGGGTCGGCATTCAGTACTTC.

The J gene is TRBJ2-1, the V gene TRBV19; TRBD2 matches at 8 bases. Per germline, CDR1 LNHDA and CDR2 SQIVND (reference sequence). With V trimmed by 1 base and J by 3 bases, 2 bases remained unmatched. The CDR3 sequence is 15 residues long. This chain's CDR3 is CASSIVGTSYNEQFF. DNA of the CDR3: TGTGCCAGTAGTATAGTAGGGACTAGCTACAATGAGCAGTTCTTC.

The chain links TRBV29-1 to TRBJ1-1, with D possibly being TRBD1 (5 bases). Trimming took 7 bases from V and 3 from J, leaving 21 bases between them. CDR1 and CDR2 (germline): SQVTM, ANQGSEA. The CDR3 spans 15 residues. This chain's CDR3 is CSAGGLDRPDTEAFF. CDR3 coding DNA: TGCAGCGCCGGAGGGCTCGACAGACCGGACACTGAAGCTTTCTTT.

The chain combines TRBV27 with TRBJ2-3; 10 bases are shared with TRBD2. After removal of 6 bases from V and 3 bases from J, the junction contained 6 bases not matched to a gene. Germline values: CDR1 MNHEY, CDR2 SMNVEV (reference sequence). The CDR3 is 15 residues long. CDR3 residues: CASRSEREGTDTQYF. The CDR3 region has the DNA TGTGCCAGCAGGTCTGAGCGGGAGGGAACAGATACGCAGTATTTT.

V is TRBV13 and J is TRBJ1-2; TRBD1 might be the D (5 bases). The germline CDR1 and CDR2 sequences are PRHDT and FYEKMQ (reference sequence). The CDR3 sequence is 13 residues long. Trimming shortened V by 0 bases and J by 6 bases, and 8 bases separated the two germline ends. The DNA for the CDR3 is TGTGCCAGCAGCTTAGGAGGGGCAGATGGCTACACCTTC. This encodes CASSLGGADGYTF. The full variable domain, its missing parts supplied by reference TRBV13 and TRBJ1-2, is AAGVIQSPRHLIKEKRETATLKCYPIPRHDTVYWYQQGPGQDPQFLISFYEKMQSDKGSIPDRFSAQQFSDYHSELNMSSLELGDSALYFCASSLGGADGYTFGSGTRLTVV.

The CDR3 nucleotides are TGTGCCTGGAGTGTACTGCCCGAGAGCTCCTACGAGCAGTACTTC. Residues: CAWSVLPESSYEQYF. The chain recombines TRBV30 with TRBJ2-7; D uncertain. Per germline, CDR1 GTSNPN and CDR2 SVGIG (reference sequence). The CDR3 is made up of 15 amino acids. The V gene lost 0 bases and the J gene lost 0 bases, with 12 bases spanning the gap.

V and J are TRBV23-1 and TRBJ1-2; TRBD1 might be the D (6 bases). TRBV23-1 is treated as an ORF (open reading frame) with a function not yet certain. Trimming left V 0 bases short and J 6 bases short, with 17 bases between. The CDR3 sequence is 16 residues long. CDR3 amino acids: CASSQSIPQGNHGYTF. The CDR3 region has the DNA TGCGCCAGCAGTCAATCTATTCCACAGGGCAACCATGGCTACACCTTC.

This clone has only one observation. The chain combines TRBV9 with TRBJ1-1; 10 positions agree with TRBD1. Looked up from germline, CDR1 is SGDLS and CDR2 is YYNGEE. The CDR3 extends over 16 amino acids. V gave up 4 bases and J gave up 3 bases; unmatched junction bases: 9. The CDR3 is CASSLTDRGWDTEAFF. The CDR3 DNA sequence: TGTGCCAGCAGCCTAACGGACAGGGGGTGGGACACTGAAGCTTTCTTT.

This chain connects TRBV19 to TRBJ2-2; the match to TRBD1 covers 10 bases. The V gene end was trimmed by 5 bases and the J gene end by 4 bases; junction bases not matched to a gene: 7. Germline CDR1 reads LNHDA; CDR2 reads SQIVND (reference sequence). The CDR3 has 16 amino acids. In nucleotides, the CDR3 is TGTGCCAGTAGTTCCAGACAGGGGGCGAGCACCGGGGAGCTGTTTTTT. Translation: CASSSRQGASTGELFF.

The chain couples TRBV7-9 to TRBJ1-1; D is unclear. The CDR3 runs 15 residues. Germline-derived CDR1 and CDR2 are SEHNR and FQNEAQ (reference sequence). Trimming shortened V by 1 base and J by 6 bases, and 15 bases separated the two germline ends. The DNA of the CDR3 is TGTGCCAGCAGCTTAGTCGAAAGGAGCGGACCTGAAGCTTTCTTT. Encoded protein: CASSLVERSGPEAFF.

The chain recombines TRBV2 with TRBJ2-3, with TRBD2 matching 12 bases. There are 17 residues in the CDR3. Trimming took 2 bases from V and 6 from J; bases not matched to a gene: 9. Germline CDR1 reads SNHLY; CDR2 reads FYNNEI. The CDR3: CASSEIRLAGVGDTQYF. The CDR3 DNA reads TGTGCCAGCAGTGAAATTCGACTAGCGGGAGTTGGGGATACGCAGTATTTT.

V usage is TRBV2 and J usage is TRBJ2-7; no firm D call. This CDR3 has 15 residues. The V gene lost 7 bases and the J gene lost 2 bases, with 18 bases spanning the gap. From germline, CDR1 is SNHLY and CDR2 FYNNEI. The CDR3 DNA reads TGTGCCAGCACCCCAGATCAGTCCTCCCCCTACGAGCAGTACTTC. Amino acids: CASTPDQSSPYEQYF.

The CDR3 spells CASKRDLNTEAFF. CDR3 coding DNA: TGTGCCAGTAAGAGGGACTTAAACACTGAAGCTTTCTTT. The J gene is TRBJ1-1, the V gene TRBV5-5; perhaps TRBD1 as D (5 bases). CDR1 and CDR2 (germline): SGHKS, YYEKEE (reference sequence). The V end was cut by 8 bases, the J end by 2 bases, with 13 bases between. The CDR3 is made up of 13 amino acids.

The chain has TRBV7-9 and TRBJ2-7, with TRBD1 matching 9 bases. Germline-derived CDR1 and CDR2 are SEHNR and FQNEAQ (reference sequence). The CDR3 is made up of 13 amino acids. Losses at the gene ends were 6 bases for V and 6 bases for J; bases not matched to a gene: 6. Here the CDR3 DNA reads TGTGCCAGCAGGGGGACAGGGAACGGCGAGCAGTACTTC. Translation: CASRGTGNGEQYF.

The chain is built from TRBV19 and TRBJ2-2; 8 nucleotides align to TRBD1. J gave up 2 bases and V 7 bases, and 6 bases lay outside the gene matches. CDR1 is LNHDA, CDR2 SQIVND, per germline (reference sequence). There are 15 residues in the CDR3. The CDR3 DNA sequence: TGTGCCAGTAAGACAGGGGACTTTAACACCGGGGAGCTGTTTTTT. Translation: CASKTGDFNTGELFF.

The chain recombines TRBV4-2 with TRBJ2-3, with 9 nucleotides matching TRBD2. The CDR3 contains 17 residues. Germline V gene sequence: CDR1 LGHNA, CDR2 YNFKEQ. J gave up 2 bases and V 0 bases, and 6 bases lay outside the gene matches. For the CDR3, the DNA is TGTGCCAGCAGCCAAGATCTGAGGACTAGCGACACAGATACGCAGTATTTT. Protein product: CASSQDLRTSDTDTQYF.

This sequence joins TRBV7-9 and TRBJ1-2, with D possibly TRBD1 on 6 matching bases. Deletions cut 5 bases from V and 3 bases from J, with 22 bases between. Germline assignment: CDR1 SEHNR and CDR2 FQNEAQ (reference sequence). The CDR3 has 17 amino acids. As DNA, the CDR3 is TGTGCCAGCAGCGCTCCTCCACAGGGAGCATCGGACTATGGCTACACCTTC. Translating gives CASSAPPQGASDYGYTF.